Shown below are 24 T cell receptor beta chains from a single sample sequenced in a study of shared clonotypes between healthy human individuals. Naive CD8 cells, CD45RO-negative and positively selected for CCR7, excluded terminally differentiated effector memory CD45RA+ cells. Repertoires were generated with immunoSEQ multiplex PCR, while TCRdb's copy carries only in-frame clones and drops some. The table shows around 1,900,000 clones, with approximately 92% occurring only once. Sequences were obtained from naive CD8+ T cells from PBMCs. Receptor source: a young man in good health. Some clones in this sample may be carry-over from other donors' samples.

This sequence joins TRBV28 and TRBJ2-7, with TRBD2 matching 8 bases. The CDR3 length is 14 residues. Per germline, CDR1 MDHEN and CDR2 SYDVKM. V lost 5 bases, J lost 4 bases, and 7 bases stayed unmatched. CDR3 amino acids: CASSRSPGGYEQYF. CDR3 nucleotides: TGTGCCAGCAGTCGATCTCCGGGGGGGTACGAGCAGTACTTC.

CDR3 bases: TGTGCCAGCAGCTATACTAGCGGCAGGGAGCAGTTCTTC. Translation: CASSYTSGREQFF. V usage is TRBV9 and J usage is TRBJ2-1; TRBD2 agrees at 8 bases. The V gene end was trimmed by 4 bases and the J gene end by 10 bases; junction bases not matched to a gene: 7. The CDR3 has 13 amino acids. CDR1 is SGDLS, CDR2 YYNGEE, per germline.

A note on this clone: This may stem from a read error, because a much larger clone lies one nucleotide away. The same CDR3 arises from other DNA sequences in this sample as well. The gene calls are TRBV28 and TRBJ2-7; no reliable D call. CDR3 length equals 13 residues. V was clipped by 3 bases and J by 2 bases, with 8 bases between them. Germline-derived CDR1 and CDR2 are MDHEN and SYDVKM. The CDR3 sequence is CASSLGSTYEQYF. The DNA of the CDR3 is TGTGCCAGCAGTTTGGGCAGCACCTACGAGCAGTACTTC.

V and J are TRBV6-1 and TRBJ2-7; D possibly corresponds to TRBD1 (6 bases). V lost 6 bases to trimming and J lost 2 bases, with 11 bases between them. The CDR3 contains 13 residues. From germline, CDR1 is MNHNS and CDR2 SASEGT. The CDR3 protein is CASSPTGTYEQYF. In DNA form, the CDR3 reads TGTGCCAGCAGCCCGACAGGAACCTACGAGCAGTACTTC.

V gene TRBV9 combines with J gene TRBJ2-5; D ambiguous. There are 15 residues in the CDR3. Germline CDR1 is SGDLS and CDR2 is YYNGEE. V was trimmed by 0 bases and J by 0 bases, leaving 9 bases between them. This CDR3 is CASSVAGANQETQYF. The CDR3 coding sequence is TGTGCCAGCAGCGTAGCTGGAGCGAACCAAGAGACCCAGTACTTC.

V and J are TRBV7-9 and TRBJ1-5; 9 bases are shared with TRBD1. The CDR3 is 16 amino acids. Germline V CDR1 and CDR2: SEHNR, FQNEAQ (reference sequence). V lost 5 bases and J lost 0; bases outside the gene matches: 5. In nucleotides, the CDR3 is TGTGCCAGCAGCCCGGACAGGGGAGTTAGCAATCAGCCCCAGCATTTT. Encoded protein: CASSPDRGVSNQPQHF.

The J gene is TRBJ2-7, the V gene TRBV29-1; tentatively, D is TRBD2 (5 bases). V lost 4 bases, J lost 2 bases, and 15 bases lay in between. Looked up from germline, CDR1 is SQVTM and CDR2 is ANQGSEA. CDR3 length: 14 residues. CDR3 sequence (DNA): TGCAGCGTTGGTTCCGGGATCCGCACCTACGAGCAGTACTTC. This translates into CSVGSGIRTYEQYF.

The chain recombines TRBV29-1 with TRBJ1-2; 8 bases agree with TRBD1. Per germline, CDR1 SQVTM and CDR2 ANQGSEA. With 5 bases clipped from V and 3 bases from J, the junction kept 5 bases outside the gene matches. This CDR3 comprises 13 residues. This chain's CDR3 is CSVPPTGDYGYTF. The CDR3 DNA follows: TGCAGCGTTCCCCCGACAGGGGACTATGGCTACACCTTC. The full variable domain, with the rest looked up from reference TRBV29-1 and TRBJ1-2, is SAVISQKPSRDICQRGTSLTIQCQVDSQVTMMFWYRQQPGQSLTLIATANQGSEATYESGFVIDKFPISRPNLTFSTLTVSNMSPEDSSIYLCSVPPTGDYGYTFGSGTRLTVV.

The J gene is TRBJ1-2, the V gene TRBV27; 8 bases match TRBD1. Per the germline V gene, CDR1 is MNHEY and CDR2 is SMNVEV (reference sequence). CDR3 length: 15 residues. The ends lost 0 bases at V and 6 bases at J; junction bases unmatched: 6. The DNA for the CDR3 is TGTGCCAGCAGTTTATCGACAGGGGCGTATAATGGCTACACCTTC. Amino acids: CASSLSTGAYNGYTF.

The chain carries TRBV7-8 and TRBJ1-5, with D possibly TRBD1 on 5 matching bases. CDR1 and CDR2 from the germline V gene are SGHVS and FQNEAQ. Between the trimmed V and J ends, which lost 1 base and 6 bases, there was a span of 16 bases. CDR3 length: 16 residues. CDR3 DNA sequence: TGTGCCAGCAGCTTAGGGACCAAAGCAGGGAGTCAGCCCCAGCATTTT. This codes for CASSLGTKAGSQPQHF.

The chain uses TRBV10-1 and TRBJ2-3, with a tentative D call TRBD2 (6 bases). The germline V and J ends were trimmed by 0 bases and 8 bases, with 15 bases remaining between them. Germline lookup yields CDR1 WNHNN and CDR2 SYGVQD (reference sequence). This CDR3 has 15 residues. This CDR3 is CASSESTATGGTQYF. The CDR3 DNA is TGCGCCAGCAGTGAGTCGACGGCAACCGGGGGTACGCAGTATTTT.

The chain joins TRBV29-1 to TRBJ2-1, with D maybe TRBD1 (6 bases). This CDR3 has 15 residues. Germline lookup yields CDR1 SQVTM and CDR2 ANQGSEA. V lost 8 bases and J lost 0, with 17 bases in between. This CDR3 is CSFTGDRFSYNEQFF. The CDR3 DNA reads TGCAGCTTTACCGGAGACAGGTTCTCCTACAATGAGCAGTTCTTC.

The CDR3 DNA is TGCAGCGTTGAAGATGAGGGGAATACTGAAGCTTTCTTT. It translates to CSVEDEGNTEAFF. V gene TRBV29-1 combines with J gene TRBJ1-1, with D maybe TRBD1 (5 bases). This CDR3 is 13 amino acids long. Germline-derived CDR1 and CDR2 are SQVTM and ANQGSEA. Between the trimmed V and J ends, which lost 0 bases and 5 bases, there was a span of 10 bases.

The rearrangement joins TRBV2 to TRBJ2-5, with D perhaps assigned TRBD1 or TRBD2 (5 bases each). Gene TRBJ2-7 matches the end of the DNA better, so the J call may be wrong. The CDR3 sequence is 15 residues long. Looked up from germline, CDR1 is SNHLY and CDR2 is FYNNEI. The CDR3 DNA follows: TGTGCCAGCAGTGAAGCCTTCAGGGACCCCTACGAGCAGTACTTC. Amino acid sequence: CASSEAFRDPYEQYF.

This CDR3 reads CAWSVYAYYGYTF. In nucleotides, the CDR3 is TGTGCCTGGAGTGTATACGCGTACTATGGCTACACCTTC. The chain links TRBV30 to TRBJ1-2; no reliable D call. Germline V lookup: CDR1 GTSNPN, CDR2 SVGIG (reference sequence). V gave up 0 bases and J gave up 3 bases, with 8 bases separating them. There are 13 residues in the CDR3.

The V and J genes are TRBV28 and TRBJ2-1, with D possibly being TRBD2 (6 bases). Trimming stripped 7 bases from V and 7 bases from J, with 14 bases between. Germline CDR1 MDHEN, CDR2 SYDVKM. The CDR3 covers 13 residues. As DNA, the CDR3 is TGTGCCAGCACCCCGCATCGGGGGAATGAGCAGTTCTTC. Translating gives CASTPHRGNEQFF.

This clone was found once. The chain links TRBV29-1 to TRBJ2-1; 9 nucleotides align to TRBD2. The germline CDR1 and CDR2 sequences are SQVTM and ANQGSEA. The CDR3 sequence is 14 residues long. The V gene end was trimmed by 4 bases and the J gene end by 3 bases; junction bases not matched to a gene: 4. CDR3 protein: CSVVEREVYNEQFF. The CDR3 DNA is TGCAGCGTTGTTGAGCGGGAGGTCTACAATGAGCAGTTCTTC.

V and J are TRBV7-9 and TRBJ2-1, with 9 bases matching TRBD2. The J segment lost 2 bases and the V segment lost 2 bases, leaving 4 bases of the junction unmatched. The CDR3 contains 16 residues. Germline V gene data show CDR1 as SEHNR and CDR2 as FQNEAQ (reference sequence). The CDR3 DNA reads as TGTGCCAGCAGCTTAAAAGCGGGAGGACCCTACAATGAGCAGTTCTTC. It is translated as CASSLKAGGPYNEQFF.

This chain connects TRBV4-3 to TRBJ1-2; D gene ambiguous. Per the germline V gene, CDR1 is LGHNA and CDR2 is YSLEER. The germline V and J ends were trimmed by 1 base and 9 bases, with 6 bases remaining between them. The CDR3 sequence is 11 residues long. In DNA form, the CDR3 reads TGCGCCAGCAGCCAAGGGATAAGCTACACCTTC. Translation gives CASSQGISYTF.

V usage is TRBV7-3 and J usage is TRBJ2-3, with D possibly being TRBD1 (6 bases). From germline, CDR1 is SGHTA and CDR2 FQGTGA. The CDR3 totals 13 residues. Trimming removed 3 bases at V and 5 bases at J, with 9 bases between. Here the CDR3 reads CASSFYREDTQYF. In nucleotides, the CDR3 is TGTGCCAGCAGCTTCTACAGGGAAGATACGCAGTATTTT.

The rearrangement joins TRBV7-9 to TRBJ2-7; tentatively, D is TRBD1 or TRBD2 (5 bases each). V lost 1 base, J lost 0 bases, and 13 bases lay in between. The CDR3 is made up of 16 amino acids. The V gene's germline CDR1 is SEHNR and CDR2 FQNEAQ (reference sequence). The CDR3 DNA sequence: TGTGCCAGCAGCTTAGGGCTGGGGGTTTTCTCCTACGAGCAGTACTTC. This sequence encodes CASSLGLGVFSYEQYF. The full variable domain, its missing parts supplied by reference TRBV7-9 and TRBJ2-7, is DTGVSQNPRHKITKRGQNVTFRCDPISEHNRLYWYRQTLGQGPEFLTYFQNEAQLEKSRLLSDRFSAERPKGSFSTLEIQRTEQGDSAMYLCASSLGLGVFSYEQYFGPGTRLTVT.

The chain joins TRBV27 to TRBJ1-1; the D is unclear. The ends were cut back, 5 bases at V and 4 bases at J, with 14 bases in the middle. Germline loops: CDR1 MNHEY, CDR2 SMNVEV (reference sequence). The length of the CDR3 is 14 residues. In DNA, the CDR3 is TGTGCCAGCAGTCAACCGAGGAAGGGCACTGAAGCTTTCTTT. Its protein product is CASSQPRKGTEAFF.

This sequence joins TRBV7-6 and TRBJ2-1; D remains unclear. The V gene's germline CDR1 is SGHVS and CDR2 FNYEAQ. V gave up 4 bases and J gave up 6 bases, with 7 bases separating them. CDR3 length equals 12 residues. CDR3 nucleotides: TGTGCCAGCAGCTCCACGGGCAATGAGCAGTTCTTC. Translation: CASSSTGNEQFF.

The chain employs TRBV9 and TRBJ2-7, with 13 bases aligning to TRBD2. Germline-derived CDR1 and CDR2 are SGDLS and YYNGEE. This CDR3 region has 16 residues. V lost 4 bases and J lost 6; bases outside the gene matches: 10. The CDR3 region is CASSSQTGTSGTEQYF. Written as DNA, the CDR3 is TGTGCCAGCAGCTCGCAGACCGGGACTAGCGGGACCGAGCAGTACTTC. Filled out from reference TRBV9 and TRBJ2-7, the complete variable domain reads DSGVTQTPKHLITATGQRVTLRCSPRSGDLSVYWYQQSLDQGLQFLIQYYNGEERAKGNILERFSAQQFPDLHSELNLSSLELGDSALYFCASSSQTGTSGTEQYFGPGTRLTVT.